Listed here are 5 T cell receptor beta chains from one sample, sequenced in a study of CD8 T cells in ankylosing spondylitis. MiXCR was run by TCRdb on the 5' RACE reads, yielding one entry per CDR3 protein. The sample holds 250,000 to 350,000 distinct CDR3 sequences, about a fifth seen once. Sequencing was performed on blood, either unsorted or a sorted T cell fraction (not recorded which). The receptor source for this set is a female donor with ankylosing spondylitis or in good health (not recorded which).

This chain joins TRBV19 and TRBJ1-1; TRBD1 is a possible D gene (5 bases). Per the germline V gene, CDR1 is LNHDA and CDR2 is SQIVND (reference sequence). V gave up 4 bases and J gave up 11 bases, with 23 bases separating them. CDR3 size: 15 residues. The CDR3 region has the DNA TGTGCCAGTAGTACGTTTGCCCTGGGGGAGGGGAGCGCTTTCTTT. Translated, it gives CASSTFALGEGSAFF. The full variable domain, its missing parts supplied by reference TRBV19 and TRBJ1-1, is DGGITQSPKYLFRKEGQNVTLSCEQNLNHDAMYWYRQDPGQGLRLIYYSQIVNDFQKGDIAEGYSVSREKKESFPLTVTSAQKNPTAFYLCASSTFALGEGSAFFGQGTRLTVV.

V is TRBV12-3 or TRBV12-4 and J is TRBJ1-1; TRBD1 matches at 8 bases. The CDR3 covers 14 residues. V gave up 5 bases and J gave up 10 bases; unmatched junction bases: 12. The CDR3 spells CASSPGQVIIGAFF. CDR3 DNA sequence: TGTGCCAGCAGTCCGGGACAGGTGATTATCGGAGCTTTCTTT.

This clonotype was observed at least ten times. This rearrangement joins TRBV9 to TRBJ1-5; 7 bases are shared with TRBD1. Germline values: CDR1 SGDLS, CDR2 YYNGEE. After removal of 4 bases from V and 1 base from J, the junction contained 2 bases not matched to a gene. The CDR3 length is 14 residues. The DNA for the CDR3 is TGTGCCAGCAGCCAGGGGGGGAGCAATCAGCCCCAGCATTTT. Translating it yields CASSQGGSNQPQHF. Full variable domain (outside the CDR3, taken from reference TRBV9 and TRBJ1-5): DSGVTQTPKHLITATGQRVTLRCSPRSGDLSVYWYQQSLDQGLQFLIQYYNGEERAKGNILERFSAQQFPDLHSELNLSSLELGDSALYFCASSQGGSNQPQHFGDGTRLSIL.

This clonotype was detected many times. This rearrangement joins TRBV10-1 to TRBJ2-1, with 13 bases that match TRBD2. CDR1 and CDR2 from the germline V gene are WNHNN and SYGVQD (reference sequence). This CDR3 spans 14 amino acids. V was clipped by 6 bases and J by 10 bases; unmatched bases: 6. The CDR3 coding sequence is TGCGCCAGCAGGTCGGGACTAGCGGGACGCGAGCAGTTCTTC. It translates to CASRSGLAGREQFF.

The CDR3 spells CASSLMGGTNQPQHF. The CDR3 region has the DNA TGTGCCAGCAGTTTAATGGGGGGGACGAATCAGCCCCAGCATTTT. The rearrangement links TRBV27 to TRBJ1-5; TRBD1 is a possible D gene (5 bases). The CDR3 runs 15 residues. Germline-derived CDR1 and CDR2 are MNHEY and SMNVEV (reference sequence). Deletions cut 2 bases from V and 4 bases from J, with 12 bases between.